This T cell receptor beta chain was found in a study of OX40 agonist ivuxolimab in advanced cancers. In germline, CDR1 is GTSNPN, CDR2 SVGIG (reference sequence). Unmatched junction bases numbered 13, after V lost 5 bases and J lost 5 bases. There are 16 residues in the CDR3. Measured with immunoSEQ multiplex PCR; TCRdb has only the in-frame clones, and not every one. The sample consists of 95,000 to 100,000 clones, roughly four fifths of them appearing once. The source is an adult with an advanced solid tumor such as melanoma, head and neck, liver or kidney cancer. This specimen was CD4+ or CD8+ T cells sorted from blood, taken in a trial of the OX40 agonist ivuxolimab. The chain has TRBV30 and TRBJ2-7; 12 nucleotides agree with TRBD1. CDR3 coding DNA: TGTGCCTGGGGTTCCGGGACAGGGGGCGAGAAGGACGAGCAGTACTTC. This codes for CAWGSGTGGEKDEQYF.